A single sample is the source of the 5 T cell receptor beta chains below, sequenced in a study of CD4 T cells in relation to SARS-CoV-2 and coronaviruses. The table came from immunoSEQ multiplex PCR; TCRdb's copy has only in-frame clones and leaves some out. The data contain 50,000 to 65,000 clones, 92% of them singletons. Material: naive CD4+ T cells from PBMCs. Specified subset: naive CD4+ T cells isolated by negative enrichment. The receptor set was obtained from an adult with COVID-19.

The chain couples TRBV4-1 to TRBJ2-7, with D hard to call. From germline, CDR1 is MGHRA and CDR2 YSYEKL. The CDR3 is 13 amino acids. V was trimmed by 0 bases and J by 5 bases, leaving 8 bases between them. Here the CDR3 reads CASSQDKSHEQYF. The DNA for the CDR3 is TGCGCCAGCAGCCAAGATAAGTCCCACGAGCAGTACTTC.

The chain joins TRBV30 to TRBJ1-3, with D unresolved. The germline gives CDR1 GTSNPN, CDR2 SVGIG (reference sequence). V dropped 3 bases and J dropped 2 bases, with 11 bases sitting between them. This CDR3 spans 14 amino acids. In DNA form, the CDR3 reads TGTGCCTGGAGGATGCCTAGGCCTGGAAACACCATATATTTT. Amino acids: CAWRMPRPGNTIYF.

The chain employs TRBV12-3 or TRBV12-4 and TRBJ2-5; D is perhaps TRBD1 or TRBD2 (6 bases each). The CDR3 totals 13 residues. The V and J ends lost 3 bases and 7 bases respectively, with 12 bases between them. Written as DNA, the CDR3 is TGTGCCAGCAGTTTCTCTGAGGGGGGGACCCAGTACTTC. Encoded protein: CASSFSEGGTQYF.

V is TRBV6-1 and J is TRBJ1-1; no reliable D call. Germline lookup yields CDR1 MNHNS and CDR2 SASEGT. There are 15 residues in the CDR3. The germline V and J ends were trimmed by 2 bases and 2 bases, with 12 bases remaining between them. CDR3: CASSEWSRINTEAFF. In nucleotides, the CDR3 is TGTGCCAGCAGTGAATGGAGCAGGATAAACACTGAAGCTTTCTTT.

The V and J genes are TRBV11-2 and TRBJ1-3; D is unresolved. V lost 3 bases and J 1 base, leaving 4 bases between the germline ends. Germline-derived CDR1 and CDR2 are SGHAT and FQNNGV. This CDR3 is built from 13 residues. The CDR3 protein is CASSFRSGNTIYF. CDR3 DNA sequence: TGTGCCAGCAGCTTCCGGTCTGGAAACACCATATATTTT.